This TCR beta chain was sequenced during a study of T cells in Graves' hyperthyroidism and ophthalmopathy. Background on the study: Peripheral blood was obtained at initial diagnosis, preceding any treatment. General study findings and limits: Blood held most thyroid clonotypes expanded above 0.001 frequency.

As concerns this clonotype: What it binds is not known. A much larger clone lies a single base off, so this may be a read error.

Authors of the study amplified TCR beta CDR3 regions from RNA transcripts. First-round RT-PCR with HTBI primers amplified the TCR CDR3 region. From the multiplex PCR reads, TCRdb called clonotypes with MiXCR, one entry per CDR3 protein. The table lists more than 300,000 distinct CDR3 sequences, roughly 17% of them singletons. Germline CDR1 and CDR2: DFQATT and SNEGSKA (reference sequence). This CDR3 is built from 14 residues. Uncontrolled infection, other autoimmune disease, pregnancy or lactation barred patients from enrollment. The study collected blood at first hyperthyroidism diagnosis, before any ophthalmopathy symptoms arose.

Sequenced material: blood. The rearrangement links TRBV20-1 to TRBJ1-5, with TRBD1 matching over 8 bases. The TCR originated in a woman younger than 45 with Graves' hyperthyroidism that later progressed to Graves' ophthalmopathy. DNA for the CDR3: TGCGGTGGTCGTACGGGACAGGAAAATCAGCCCCAGCATTTT. This sequence encodes CGGRTGQENQPQHF.